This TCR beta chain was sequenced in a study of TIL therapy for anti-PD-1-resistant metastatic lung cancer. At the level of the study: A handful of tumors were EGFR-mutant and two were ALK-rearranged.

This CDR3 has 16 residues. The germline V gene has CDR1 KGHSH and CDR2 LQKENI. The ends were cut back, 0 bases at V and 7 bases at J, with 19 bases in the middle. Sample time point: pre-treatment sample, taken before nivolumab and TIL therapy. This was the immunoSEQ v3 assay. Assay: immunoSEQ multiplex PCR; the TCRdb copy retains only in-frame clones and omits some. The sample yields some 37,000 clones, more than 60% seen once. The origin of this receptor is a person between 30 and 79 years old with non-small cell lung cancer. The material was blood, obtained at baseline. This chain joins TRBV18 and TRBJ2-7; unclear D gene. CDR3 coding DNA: TGTGCCAGCTCACCACCGACCTTCGCCGGTGGTTCGGAGCAGTACTTC. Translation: CASSPPTFAGGSEQYF.